Below are 4 T cell receptor beta chains sequenced from a single sample in a study of blood T cell repertoires in COVID-19. Generated by immunoSEQ multiplex PCR, the TCRdb table keeps only in-frame clones and is missing some. Of about 220,000 clones listed, roughly 80% were seen once; the top ten hold more than 4.5%. The sample consisted of peripheral blood. All receptors come from an older woman who had recovered from COVID-19.

The V gene is TRBV2, the J gene TRBJ2-3; TRBD2 matches at 15 bases. This CDR3 region has 17 residues. V lost 10 bases to trimming and J lost 5 bases; unmatched junction nucleotides: 13. The germline V gene has CDR1 SNHLY and CDR2 FYNNEI. In DNA form, the CDR3 reads TGTGCCATCACCGGGACTAGCGGGGGGAGGGTGGTAGATACGCAGTATTTT. Amino acid sequence: CAITGTSGGRVVDTQYF.

The chain carries TRBV6-4 and TRBJ2-7; TRBD2 matches 14 bases. The V and J ends lost 6 bases and 2 bases, in that order; junction bases with no gene match: 6. Per germline, CDR1 MRHNA and CDR2 SNTAGT. The CDR3 contains 16 residues. The CDR3 reads CASRTGTSGGPYEQYF. For the CDR3, the DNA is TGTGCCAGCAGGACAGGGACTAGCGGGGGTCCCTACGAGCAGTACTTC.

The chain is built from TRBV6-5 and TRBJ2-7; D is possibly TRBD1 (6 bases). The ends were cut back, 5 bases at V and 2 bases at J, with 13 bases in the middle. From germline, CDR1 is MNHEY and CDR2 SVGAGI. This CDR3 spans 14 amino acids. The CDR3: CASSPGTWTYEQYF. Here the CDR3 DNA reads TGTGCCAGCAGTCCTGGGACATGGACCTACGAGCAGTACTTC.

V usage is TRBV19 and J usage is TRBJ2-3; TRBD2 matches 12 bases. The CDR3 consists of 17 residues. Germline V lookup: CDR1 LNHDA, CDR2 SQIVND (reference sequence). Trimming removed 5 bases from V and 3 bases from J; junction bases left unmatched: 9. CDR3 sequence reads: CASSLLAGGGGTDTQYF. The CDR3 DNA reads TGTGCCAGTAGTTTACTAGCGGGGGGCGGAGGTACAGATACGCAGTATTTT.